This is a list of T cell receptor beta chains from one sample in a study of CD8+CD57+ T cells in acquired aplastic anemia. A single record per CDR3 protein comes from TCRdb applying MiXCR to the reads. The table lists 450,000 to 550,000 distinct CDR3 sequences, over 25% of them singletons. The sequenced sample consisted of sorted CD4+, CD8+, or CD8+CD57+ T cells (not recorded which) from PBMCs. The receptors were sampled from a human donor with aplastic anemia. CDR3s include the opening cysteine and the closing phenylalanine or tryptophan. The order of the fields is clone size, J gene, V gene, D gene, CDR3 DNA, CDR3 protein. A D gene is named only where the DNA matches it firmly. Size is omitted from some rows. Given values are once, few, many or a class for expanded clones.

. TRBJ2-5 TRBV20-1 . TGCAGTGCTAGAATCGAAGGGGCGGAGACCCAGTACTTC CSARIEGAETQYF
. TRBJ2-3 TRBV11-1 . TGTGCCAGCAGCCCCCGACGGGGTTTCACAGATACGCAGTATTTT CASSPRRGFTDTQYF
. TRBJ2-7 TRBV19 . TGTGCCAGTACAATGGGGGGGGCCCCCTACGAGCAGTACTTC CASTMGGAPYEQYF
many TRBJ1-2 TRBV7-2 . TGTGCCAGCGCCGACCCGGCGCATGGCTACACCTTC CASADPAHGYTF
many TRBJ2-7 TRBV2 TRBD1 TGTGCCAGCAGTGGACAGGGATGGTCCTACGAGCAGTACTTC CASSGQGWSYEQYF
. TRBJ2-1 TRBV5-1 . TGCGCCAGCAGCTTGGGTTCTTTCTCGATCAATGAGCAGTTCTTC CASSLGSFSINEQFF
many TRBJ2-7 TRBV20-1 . TGCAGTGCTCCATCAGGGCGGGGAGGCGAGCAGTACTTC CSAPSGRGGEQYF
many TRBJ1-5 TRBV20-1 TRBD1 TGCAGTGCTCGCACGGGACAGGGTCGTCCCTCTAATCAGCCCCAGCATTTT CSARTGQGRPSNQPQHF
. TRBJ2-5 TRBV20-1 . TGCAGTGCTAGGGCAGGGGTCGAGACCCAGTACTTC CSARAGVETQYF
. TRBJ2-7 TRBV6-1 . TGTGCCAGCCTACGGGATAAGTCCTACGAGCAGTACTTC CASLRDKSYEQYF
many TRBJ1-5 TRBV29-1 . TGCAGCGTTGAAGAGGGGGGGGCAAACCAGCCCCAGCATTTT CSVEEGGANQPQHF
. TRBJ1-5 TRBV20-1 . TGCAGTGCTGGGAAGGGAGGGATTACACAGCCCCAGCATTTT CSAGKGGITQPQHF
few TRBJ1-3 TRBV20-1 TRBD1 TGCAGTGCTAGAGATGAGGGCAGGGGGTACGGAAACACCATATATTTT CSARDEGRGYGNTIYF
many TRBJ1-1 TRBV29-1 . TGCAGCGCCTTCGGACCTAGGCTGAACACTGAAGCTTTCTTT CSAFGPRLNTEAFF
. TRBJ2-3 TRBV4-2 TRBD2 TGTGCCAGTAGCTACGGACTGGGACTACGGGATACGCAGTATTTT CASSYGLGLRDTQYF